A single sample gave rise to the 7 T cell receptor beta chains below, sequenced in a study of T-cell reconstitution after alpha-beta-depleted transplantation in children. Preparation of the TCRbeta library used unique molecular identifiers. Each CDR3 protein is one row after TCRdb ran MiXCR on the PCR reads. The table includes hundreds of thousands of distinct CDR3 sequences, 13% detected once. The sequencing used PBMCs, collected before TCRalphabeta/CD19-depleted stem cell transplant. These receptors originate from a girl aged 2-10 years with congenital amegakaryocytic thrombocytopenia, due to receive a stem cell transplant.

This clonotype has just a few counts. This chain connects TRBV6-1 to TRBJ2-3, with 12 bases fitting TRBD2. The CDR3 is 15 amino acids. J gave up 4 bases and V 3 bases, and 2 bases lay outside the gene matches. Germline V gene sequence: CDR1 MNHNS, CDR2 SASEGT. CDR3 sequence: CASSELAGGPDTQYF. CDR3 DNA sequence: TGTGCCAGCAGTGAGCTAGCGGGAGGGCCAGATACGCAGTATTTT.

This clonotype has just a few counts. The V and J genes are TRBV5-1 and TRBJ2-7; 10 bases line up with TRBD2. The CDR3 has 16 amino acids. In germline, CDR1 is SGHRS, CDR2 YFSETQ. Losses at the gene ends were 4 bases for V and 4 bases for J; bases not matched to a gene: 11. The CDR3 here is CASSGSSGSGFYEQYF. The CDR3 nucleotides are TGCGCCAGCAGCGGGTCTAGCGGGAGCGGGTTTTACGAGCAGTACTTC.

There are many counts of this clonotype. The DNA of the CDR3 is TGCAGTGCTAGGGCCCCGGGACAGGGTTTTTGGCCCCAGCATTTT. Residues: CSARAPGQGFWPQHF. The chain carries TRBV20-1 and TRBJ1-5; 9 bases match TRBD1. J was trimmed by 9 bases and V by 3 bases; bases with no gene match: 12. The CDR3 is 15 residues long. Germline assignment: CDR1 DFQATT and CDR2 SNEGSKA (reference sequence).

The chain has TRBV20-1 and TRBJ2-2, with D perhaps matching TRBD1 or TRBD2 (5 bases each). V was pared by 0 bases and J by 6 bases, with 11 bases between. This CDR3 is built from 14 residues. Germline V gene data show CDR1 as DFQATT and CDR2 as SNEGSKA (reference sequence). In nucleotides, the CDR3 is TGCAGTGCTAGAGACGGACTGGGGGCCGGGGAGCTGTTTTTT. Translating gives CSARDGLGAGELFF.

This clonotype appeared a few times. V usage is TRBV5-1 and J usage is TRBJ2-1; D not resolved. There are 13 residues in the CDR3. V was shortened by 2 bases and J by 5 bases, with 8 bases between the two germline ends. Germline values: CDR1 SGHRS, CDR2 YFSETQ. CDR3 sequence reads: CASSLPINNEQFF. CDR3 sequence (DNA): TGCGCCAGCAGCTTACCTATCAACAATGAGCAGTTCTTC.

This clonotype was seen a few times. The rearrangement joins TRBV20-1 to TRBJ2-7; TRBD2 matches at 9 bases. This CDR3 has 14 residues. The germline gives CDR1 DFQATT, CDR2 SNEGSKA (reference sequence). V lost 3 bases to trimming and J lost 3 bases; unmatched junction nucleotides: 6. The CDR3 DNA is TGCAGTGCTAGTAATCAACTAGCGGGCTACGAGCAGTACTTC. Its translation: CSASNQLAGYEQYF.

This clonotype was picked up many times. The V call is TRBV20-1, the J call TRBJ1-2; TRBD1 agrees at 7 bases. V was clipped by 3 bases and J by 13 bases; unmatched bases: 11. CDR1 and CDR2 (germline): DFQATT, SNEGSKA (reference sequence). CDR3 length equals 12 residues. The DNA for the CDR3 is TGCAGTGCTAGGTCTGGACAGGTGGAGGGCACCTTC. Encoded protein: CSARSGQVEGTF.